This T cell receptor beta chain was recovered during a study of cytomegalovirus exposure and HLA in healthy donors. Study information: It was reported in a later analysis that the same platform had been used for the 120 validation repertoires as for the 550 to 700 first-cohort repertoires. Study findings and constraints: Published work reported that the classifier diagnosed cytomegalovirus status with high specificity and sensitivity. A list of 150 to 200 TCR beta chains associated with cytomegalovirus was given.

This CDR3 is built from 13 residues. The V gene lost 2 bases and the J gene lost 6 bases, with 11 bases spanning the gap. Germline values: CDR1 SGHRS, CDR2 YFSETQ. Using immunoSEQ multiplex PCR, the repertoire was profiled, and TCRdb retains in-frame clones only, with some absent. The data show about 200,000 clones, roughly 80% seen once. Details on this clone: The antigen is not known.

This chain links TRBV5-1 with TRBJ1-1, with D hard to call. Sequences were obtained from PBMCs. This receptor was obtained from a woman under 30 in good health and CMV-seronegative. CDR3 sequence reads: CASSFERQAEAFF. In nucleotides, the CDR3 is TGCGCCAGCAGCTTTGAGAGGCAGGCTGAAGCTTTCTTT.